The table lists the clone carrying this T cell receptor beta chain with a few counts. This sample stems from a study of blood T cell repertoires in COVID-19. Study context: The study drew acute and convalescent COVID-19 samples from the United States, Italy and Spain.

Data came from immunoSEQ multiplex PCR; TCRdb stores just in-frame clones and leaves some out. In the table there are around 140,000 clones, 84% of which are singletons. The sequence was obtained from a woman of 80 years or more with acute or convalescent COVID-19. Specimen: peripheral blood.

The CDR3 is CASSSGRADTQYF. For the CDR3, the DNA is TGTGCCAGCAGTAGCGGGAGGGCAGATACGCAGTATTTT. The chain recombines TRBV2 with TRBJ2-3; 10 positions agree with TRBD2. The V gene end was trimmed by 5 bases and the J gene end by 4 bases; junction bases not matched to a gene: 0. The germline gives CDR1 SNHLY, CDR2 FYNNEI. The CDR3 length is 13 residues.